This T cell receptor (beta chain) was recovered during a study of OX40 agonist ivuxolimab in advanced cancers. In the study overall: Participants could have had prior anti-PD-1, anti-PD-L1 or anti-CTLA-4 therapy, and roughly 40% had some.

Profiled with immunoSEQ multiplex PCR; TCRdb holds only in-frame clones, not every one. Altogether 60,000 to 80,000 clones are present, 60% to 85% being singletons, with the ten largest covering roughly 11%. Unmatched junction bases numbered 9, after V lost 6 bases and J lost 0 bases. The germline gives CDR1 SGHTA, CDR2 FQGNSA. This CDR3 comprises 16 residues. On cycle 4 day 1 and cycle 7 day 1, as well as at baseline, blood was sampled. This clonotype was obtained from an adult with an advanced solid tumor such as melanoma, head and neck, liver or kidney cancer. The sample here was CD4+ or CD8+ T cells sorted from blood, taken in a trial of the OX40 agonist ivuxolimab. The chain uses TRBV7-2 and TRBJ1-2; 8 nucleotides agree with TRBD1. CDR3 nucleotide sequence: TGTGCCAGCAGGGAGAGCCTGGGACAGGCTAACTATGGCTACACCTTC. This translates into CASRESLGQANYGYTF. The entire variable domain, with the rest obtained from reference TRBV7-2 and TRBJ1-2, is as follows: GAGVSQSPSNKVTEKGKDVELRCDPISGHTALYWYRQSLGQGLEFLIYFQGNSAPDKSGLPSDRFSAERTGGSVSTLTIQRTQQEDSAVYLCASRESLGQANYGYTFGSGTRLTVV.